The 3 T cell receptor beta chains presented below share a single source sample, sequenced in a study of T-cell reconstitution after alpha-beta-depleted transplantation in children (dated by TCRdb to 2016 to 2017). The method behind the library was PCR. The data were produced on an Illumina HiSeq 2500. TCR libraries were prepared with molecular barcoding, using unique molecular identifiers to normalize TCRbeta repertoire quantification. The public reads were run again by TCRdb, first through fastp at Q25 and then through MiXCR, and only productive beta chains were kept. Identical CDR3 proteins give one entry, which carries the most common genes and DNA. Here the sample has a few hundred thousand distinct CDR3 sequences; over 7% occur a single time. The ten largest clones take up approximately 8.2% of the sample. What these receptors recognize is not known. This specimen's treatment or condition label, interpreted: allogeneic hematopoietic cell transplantation with graft depleted of TCRalphabeta T cells and CD19 B cells.

Overall results and qualifications from the work: The frequencies of hyperexpanded clones fell over the following months, and after one year, T-cell counts and TCRbeta diversity were mostly attributed to newly produced T cells.

The material was peripheral blood, obtained 360 days after TCRalphabeta/CD19-depleted stem cell transplant. The source is a female patient between 2 and 10 years old who had a stem cell transplant for Fanconi anemia, so the T cells may come from the graft donor.

CDR3: CATSRDTGSNQPQHF. CDR3 nucleotides: TGTGCCACCAGCAGAGATACAGGGAGCAATCAGCCCCAGCATTTT. The V call is TRBV15, the J call TRBJ1-5; a weak D match, TRBD1 (6 bases). The V gene lost 0 bases and the J gene lost 1 base, with 7 bases spanning the gap. Germline CDR1 and CDR2: LNHNV and YYDKDF (reference sequence). This CDR3 has 15 residues.

Ten or more counts support this clonotype. The chain combines TRBV20-1 with TRBJ2-4; no reliable D call. The V end lost 3 bases, the J end lost 3 bases, and 12 bases lay between the germline ends. Per germline, CDR1 DFQATT and CDR2 SNEGSKA (reference sequence). The CDR3 is made up of 14 amino acids. CDR3 sequence (DNA): TGCAGTGCTAGTTTTGACGGCCGCAAAAACATTCAGTACTTC. This codes for CSASFDGRKNIQYF.

This clonotype showed up many times. The CDR3 coding sequence is TGTGCCAGCCTTGACAGGGGCCCGCTGGCTTTCTTT. Protein: CASLDRGPLAFF. The chain uses TRBV2 and TRBJ1-1; 8 nucleotides match TRBD1. With V trimmed by 8 bases and J by 11 bases, 10 bases remained unmatched. From germline, CDR1 is SNHLY and CDR2 FYNNEI. The CDR3 has 12 residues.